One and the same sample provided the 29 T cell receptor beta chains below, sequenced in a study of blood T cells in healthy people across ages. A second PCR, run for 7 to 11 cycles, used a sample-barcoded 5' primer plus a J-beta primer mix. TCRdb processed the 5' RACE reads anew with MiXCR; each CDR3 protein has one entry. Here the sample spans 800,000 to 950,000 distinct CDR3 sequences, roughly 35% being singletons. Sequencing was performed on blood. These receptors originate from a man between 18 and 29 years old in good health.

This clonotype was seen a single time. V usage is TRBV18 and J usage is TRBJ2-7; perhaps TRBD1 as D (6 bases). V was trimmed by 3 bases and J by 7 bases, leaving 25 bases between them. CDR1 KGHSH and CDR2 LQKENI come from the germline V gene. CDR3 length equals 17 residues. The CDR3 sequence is CASSPRQDTSSYNEQYF. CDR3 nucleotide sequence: TGTGCCAGCTCACCTAGACAGGACACGAGCTCCTACAATGAGCAGTACTTC.

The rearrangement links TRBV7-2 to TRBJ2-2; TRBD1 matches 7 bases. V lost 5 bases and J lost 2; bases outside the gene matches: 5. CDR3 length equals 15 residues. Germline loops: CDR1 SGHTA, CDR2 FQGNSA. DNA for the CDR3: TGTGCCAGCAGCCGCGACAGGGACAACACCGGGGAGCTGTTTTTT. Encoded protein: CASSRDRDNTGELFF. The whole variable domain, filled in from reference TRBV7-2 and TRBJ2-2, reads GAGVSQSPSNKVTEKGKDVELRCDPISGHTALYWYRQSLGQGLEFLIYFQGNSAPDKSGLPSDRFSAERTGGSVSTLTIQRTQQEDSAVYLCASSRDRDNTGELFFGEGSRLTVL.

The CDR3 region has the DNA TGCAGTGCTAGAGGCCAGGGGTCGGGCTACGAGCAGTACTTC. Translating it yields CSARGQGSGYEQYF. The chain couples TRBV20-1 to TRBJ2-7; perhaps TRBD1 as D (6 bases). Germline values: CDR1 DFQATT, CDR2 SNEGSKA (reference sequence). With 1 base removed from V and 3 bases from J, the gap between germline ends came to 13 bases. This CDR3 is built from 14 residues.

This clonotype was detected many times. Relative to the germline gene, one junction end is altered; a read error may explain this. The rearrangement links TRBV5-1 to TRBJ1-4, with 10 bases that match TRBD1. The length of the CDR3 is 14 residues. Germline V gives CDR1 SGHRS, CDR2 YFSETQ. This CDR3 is CASSLGQGGEKLFF. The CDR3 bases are TGTGCCAGCAGTTTAGGACAGGGGGGTGAAAAACTGTTTTTT.

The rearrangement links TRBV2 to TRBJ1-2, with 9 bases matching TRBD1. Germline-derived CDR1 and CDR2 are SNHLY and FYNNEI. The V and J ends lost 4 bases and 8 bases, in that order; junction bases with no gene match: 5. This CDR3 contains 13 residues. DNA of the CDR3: TGTGCCAGCAGTGCTCGACAGGGGGACGGCTACACCTTC. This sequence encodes CASSARQGDGYTF.

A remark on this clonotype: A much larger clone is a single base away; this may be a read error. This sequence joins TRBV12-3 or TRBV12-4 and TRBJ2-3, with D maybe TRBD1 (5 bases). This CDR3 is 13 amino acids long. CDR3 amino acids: CASSPSTEDTEYF. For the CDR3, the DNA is TGTGCCAGCAGTCCATCGACAGAGGATACGGAGTATTTT.

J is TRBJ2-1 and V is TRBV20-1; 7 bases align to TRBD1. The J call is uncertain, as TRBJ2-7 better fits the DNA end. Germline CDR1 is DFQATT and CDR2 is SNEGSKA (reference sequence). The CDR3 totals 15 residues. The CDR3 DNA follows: TGCAGTGCTAGAGGATCACAGGGGCACTACAATGAGCAGTACTTC. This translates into CSARGSQGHYNEQYF.

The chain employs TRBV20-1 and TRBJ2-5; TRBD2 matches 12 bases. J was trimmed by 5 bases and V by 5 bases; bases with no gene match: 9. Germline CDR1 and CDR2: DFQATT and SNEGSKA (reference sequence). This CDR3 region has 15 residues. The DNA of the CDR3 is TGCAGTGCTCGACTTGGACTAGCGGGGCGGGAGACCCAGTACTTC. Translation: CSARLGLAGRETQYF.

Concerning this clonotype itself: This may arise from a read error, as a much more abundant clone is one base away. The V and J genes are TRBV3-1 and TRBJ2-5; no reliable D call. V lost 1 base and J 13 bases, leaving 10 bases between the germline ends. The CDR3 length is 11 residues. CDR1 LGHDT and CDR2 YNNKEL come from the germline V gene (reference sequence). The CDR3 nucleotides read TGTGCCAGCAGCCAAGTCTCCGAGCGGTACTTC. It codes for CASSQVSERYF.

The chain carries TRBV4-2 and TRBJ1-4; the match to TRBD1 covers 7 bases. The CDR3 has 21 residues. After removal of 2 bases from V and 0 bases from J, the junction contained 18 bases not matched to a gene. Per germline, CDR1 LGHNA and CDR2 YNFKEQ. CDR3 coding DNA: TGTGCCAGCAGCCAAAATTCAATTCCGGGACAGTCCTTACCAACTAATGAAAAACTGTTTTTT. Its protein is CASSQNSIPGQSLPTNEKLFF.

The CDR3 DNA sequence: TGCAGTGCTACTCAAAACTCCTACAATGAGCAGTTCTTC. Its protein product is CSATQNSYNEQFF. The rearrangement joins TRBV20-1 to TRBJ2-1; D is ambiguous. The germline V and J ends were trimmed by 4 bases and 0 bases, with 7 bases remaining between them. This CDR3 has 13 residues. Germline V gives CDR1 DFQATT, CDR2 SNEGSKA (reference sequence).

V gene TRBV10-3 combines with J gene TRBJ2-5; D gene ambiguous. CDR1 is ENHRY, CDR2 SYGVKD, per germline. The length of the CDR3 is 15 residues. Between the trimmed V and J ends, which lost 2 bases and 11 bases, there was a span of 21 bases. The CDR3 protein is CAISEIRAYPPEQYF. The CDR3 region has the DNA TGTGCCATCAGTGAGATACGGGCCTACCCTCCGGAGCAGTACTTC.

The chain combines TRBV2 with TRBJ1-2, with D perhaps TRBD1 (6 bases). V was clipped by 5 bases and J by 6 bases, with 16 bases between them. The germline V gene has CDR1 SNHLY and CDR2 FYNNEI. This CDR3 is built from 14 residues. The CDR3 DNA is TGTGCCAGCAGTCACAACAGGGAAACGGATGGCTACACCTTC. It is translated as CASSHNRETDGYTF.

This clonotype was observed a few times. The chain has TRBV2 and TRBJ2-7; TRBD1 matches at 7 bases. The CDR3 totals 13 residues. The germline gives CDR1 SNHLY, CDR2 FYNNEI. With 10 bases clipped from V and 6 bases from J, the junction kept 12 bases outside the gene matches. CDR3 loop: CATRGQVIGEQYF. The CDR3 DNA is TGTGCCACCCGAGGACAGGTCATCGGCGAGCAGTACTTC.

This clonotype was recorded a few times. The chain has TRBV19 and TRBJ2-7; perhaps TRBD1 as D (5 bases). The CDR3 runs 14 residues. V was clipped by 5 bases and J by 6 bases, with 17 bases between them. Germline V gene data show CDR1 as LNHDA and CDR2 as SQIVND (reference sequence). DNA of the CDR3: TGTGCCAGTAGTGCCCCAGGGTTCTTCGGCGAGCAGTACTTC. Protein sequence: CASSAPGFFGEQYF.

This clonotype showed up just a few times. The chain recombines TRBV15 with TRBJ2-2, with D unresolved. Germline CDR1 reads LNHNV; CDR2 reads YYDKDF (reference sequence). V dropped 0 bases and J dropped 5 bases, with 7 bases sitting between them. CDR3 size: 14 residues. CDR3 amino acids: CATSRDLGTGELFF. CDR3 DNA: TGTGCCACCAGCAGAGATTTGGGTACCGGGGAGCTGTTTTTT. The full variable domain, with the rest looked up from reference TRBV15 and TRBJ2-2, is DAMVIQNPRYQVTQFGKPVTLSCSQTLNHNVMYWYQQKSSQAPKLLFHYYDKDFNNEADTPDNFQSRRPNTSFCFLDIRSPGLGDTAMYLCATSRDLGTGELFFGEGSRLTVL.

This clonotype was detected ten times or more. The CDR3 sequence: CSAQTSGTDTQYF. The CDR3 DNA is TGCAGTGCGCAGACTAGCGGCACAGATACGCAGTATTTT. The chain links TRBV20-1 to TRBJ2-3, with TRBD2 matching 8 bases. CDR1 and CDR2 (germline): DFQATT, SNEGSKA (reference sequence). V lost 6 bases, J lost 1 base, and 3 bases stayed unmatched. CDR3 size: 13 residues.

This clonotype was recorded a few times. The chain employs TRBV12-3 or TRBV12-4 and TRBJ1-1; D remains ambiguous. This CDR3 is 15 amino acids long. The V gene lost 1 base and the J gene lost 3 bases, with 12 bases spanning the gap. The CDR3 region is CASSLGYSSHTEAFF. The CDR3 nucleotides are TGTGCCAGCAGTTTAGGATACAGTAGCCACACTGAAGCTTTCTTT.

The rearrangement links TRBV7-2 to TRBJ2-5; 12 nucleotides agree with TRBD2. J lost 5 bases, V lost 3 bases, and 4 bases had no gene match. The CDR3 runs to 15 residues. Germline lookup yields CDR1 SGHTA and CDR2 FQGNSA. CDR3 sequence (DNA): TGTGCCAGCAGCTTCCAAACTAGCGGGGGGGAGACCCAGTACTTC. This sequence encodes CASSFQTSGGETQYF.

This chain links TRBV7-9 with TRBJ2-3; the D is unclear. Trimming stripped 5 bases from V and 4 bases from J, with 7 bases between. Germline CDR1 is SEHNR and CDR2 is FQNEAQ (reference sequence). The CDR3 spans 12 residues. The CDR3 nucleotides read TGTGCCAGCAGCCCGGCCCCAGATACGCAGTATTTT. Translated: CASSPAPDTQYF.

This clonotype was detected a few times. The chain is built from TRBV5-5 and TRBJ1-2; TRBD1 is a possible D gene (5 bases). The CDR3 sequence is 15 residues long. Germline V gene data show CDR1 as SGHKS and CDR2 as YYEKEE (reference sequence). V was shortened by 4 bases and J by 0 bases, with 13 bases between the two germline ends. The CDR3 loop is CASSRGSTTNYGYTF. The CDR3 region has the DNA TGTGCCAGCAGCCGGGGGAGCACCACTAACTATGGCTACACCTTC. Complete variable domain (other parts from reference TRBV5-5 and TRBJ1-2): DAGVTQSPTHLIKTRGQQVTLRCSPISGHKSVSWYQQVLGQGPQFIFQYYEKEERGRGNFPDRFSARQFPNYSSELNVNALLLGDSALYLCASSRGSTTNYGYTFGSGTRLTVV.

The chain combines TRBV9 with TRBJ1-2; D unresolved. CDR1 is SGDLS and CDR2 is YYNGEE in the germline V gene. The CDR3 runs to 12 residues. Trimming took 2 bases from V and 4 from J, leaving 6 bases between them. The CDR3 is CASSVNTYGYTF. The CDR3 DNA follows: TGTGCCAGCAGCGTCAACACCTATGGCTACACCTTC.

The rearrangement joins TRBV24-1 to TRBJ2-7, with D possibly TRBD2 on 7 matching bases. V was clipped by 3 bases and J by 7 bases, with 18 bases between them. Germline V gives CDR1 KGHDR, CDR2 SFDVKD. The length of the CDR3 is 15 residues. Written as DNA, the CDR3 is TGTGCCACCAGTGATACCGGGGGGCAATACAATGAGCAGTACTTC. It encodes CATSDTGGQYNEQYF.

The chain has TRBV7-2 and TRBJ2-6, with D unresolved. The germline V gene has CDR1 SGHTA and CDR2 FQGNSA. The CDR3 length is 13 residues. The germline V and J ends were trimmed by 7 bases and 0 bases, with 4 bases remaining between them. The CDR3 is CASKRSGANVLTF. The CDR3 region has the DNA TGTGCCAGCAAGCGCTCTGGGGCCAACGTCCTGACTTTC.

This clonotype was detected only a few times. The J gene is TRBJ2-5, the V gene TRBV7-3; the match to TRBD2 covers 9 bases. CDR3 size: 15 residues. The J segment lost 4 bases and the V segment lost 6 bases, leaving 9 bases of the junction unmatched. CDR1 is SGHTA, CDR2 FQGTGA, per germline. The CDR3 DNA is TGTGCCAGCAGTCCAATAGCGGGGGCTGGAGAGACCCAGTACTTC. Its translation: CASSPIAGAGETQYF. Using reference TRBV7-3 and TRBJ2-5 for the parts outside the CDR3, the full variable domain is GAGVSQTPSNKVTEKGKYVELRCDPISGHTALYWYRQSLGQGPEFLIYFQGTGAADDSGLPNDRFFAVRPEGSVSTLKIQRTERGDSAVYLCASSPIAGAGETQYFGPGTRLLVL.

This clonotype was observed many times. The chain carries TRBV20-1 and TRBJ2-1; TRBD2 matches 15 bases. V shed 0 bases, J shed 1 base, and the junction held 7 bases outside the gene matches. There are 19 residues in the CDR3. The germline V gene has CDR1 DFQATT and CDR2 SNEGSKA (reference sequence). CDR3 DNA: TGCAGTGCTAGAGATATGGGACTAGCGGGGGGCTCTTCCTACAATGAGCAGTTCTTC. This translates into CSARDMGLAGGSSYNEQFF.

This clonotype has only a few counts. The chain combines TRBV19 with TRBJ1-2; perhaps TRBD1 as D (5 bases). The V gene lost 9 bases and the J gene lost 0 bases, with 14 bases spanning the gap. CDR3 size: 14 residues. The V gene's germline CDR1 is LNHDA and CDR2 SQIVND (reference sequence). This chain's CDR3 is CASRRDGANYGYTF. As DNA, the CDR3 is TGTGCCAGCAGGCGGGACGGAGCTAACTATGGCTACACCTTC.

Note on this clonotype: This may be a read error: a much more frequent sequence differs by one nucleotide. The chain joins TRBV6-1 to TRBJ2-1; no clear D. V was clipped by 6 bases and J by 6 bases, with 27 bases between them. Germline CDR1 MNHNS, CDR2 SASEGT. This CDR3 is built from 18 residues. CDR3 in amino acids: CASSRLADVSFSSNEQFF. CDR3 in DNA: TGTGCCAGCAGCCGGTTAGCCGATGTATCCTTTTCTAGCAATGAGCAGTTCTTC.

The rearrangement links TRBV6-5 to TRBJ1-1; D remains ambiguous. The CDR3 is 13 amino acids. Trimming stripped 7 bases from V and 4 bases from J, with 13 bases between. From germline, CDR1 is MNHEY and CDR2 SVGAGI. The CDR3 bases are TGTGCCAGCATCAAACCGAGTAGCACTGAAGCTTTCTTT. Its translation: CASIKPSSTEAFF.